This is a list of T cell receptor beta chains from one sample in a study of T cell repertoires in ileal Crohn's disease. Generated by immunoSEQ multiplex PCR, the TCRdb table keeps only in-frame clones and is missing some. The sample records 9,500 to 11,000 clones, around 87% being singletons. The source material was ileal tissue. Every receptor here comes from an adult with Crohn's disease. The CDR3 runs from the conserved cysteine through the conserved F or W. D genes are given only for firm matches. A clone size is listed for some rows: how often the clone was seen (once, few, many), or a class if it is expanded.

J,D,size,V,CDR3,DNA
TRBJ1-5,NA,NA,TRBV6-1,CASSETGNNQPQHF,TGTGCCAGCAGTGAAACAGGGAACAATCAGCCCCAGCATTTT
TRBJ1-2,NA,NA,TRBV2,CASSRTTVTYGYTF,TGTGCCAGCAGCAGGACAACCGTCACTTATGGCTACACCTTC
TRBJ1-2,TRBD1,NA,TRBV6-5,CASSPWDRADYGYTF,TGTGCCAGCAGTCCGTGGGACAGGGCTGACTATGGCTACACCTTC
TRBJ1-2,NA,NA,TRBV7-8,CASSLQDGYTF,TGTGCCAGCAGCTTACAGGATGGCTACACCTTC
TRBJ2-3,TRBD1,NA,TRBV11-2,CASSWDRGTDTQYF,TGTGCCAGCAGCTGGGACAGAGGCACAGATACGCAGTATTTT
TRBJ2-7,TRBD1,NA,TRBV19,CASSITGQGGREEQYF,TGTGCCAGTAGTATTACTGGACAGGGGGGCCGTGAGGAGCAGTACTTC
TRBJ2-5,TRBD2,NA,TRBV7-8,CASSSGLAIQTQYF,TGTGCCAGCAGCTCCGGACTAGCGATTCAGACCCAGTACTTC
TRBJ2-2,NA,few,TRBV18,CASSPPRGEATGELFF,TGTGCCAGCTCACCACCGAGAGGGGAGGCCACCGGGGAGCTGTTTTTT
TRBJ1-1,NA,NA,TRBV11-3,CASRIKGTEAFF,TGTGCCAGCAGGATTAAGGGGACTGAAGCTTTCTTT
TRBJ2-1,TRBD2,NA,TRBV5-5,CASSSRLAGAVNEQFF,TGTGCCAGCAGCTCTCGACTAGCGGGAGCGGTAAATGAGCAGTTCTTC
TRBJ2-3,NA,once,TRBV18,CASSWSVVDTQYF,TGTGCCAGCTCCTGGTCCGTTGTAGATACGCAGTATTTT
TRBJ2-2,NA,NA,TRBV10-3,CATGSGGVRNTGELFF,TGTGCCACGGGGTCTGGGGGAGTCAGGAACACCGGGGAGCTGTTTTTT
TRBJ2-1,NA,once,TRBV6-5,CASSYLSSTNEQFF,TGTGCCAGCAGTTACCTATCTAGCACCAATGAGCAGTTCTTC
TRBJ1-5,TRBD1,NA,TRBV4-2,CASSQEGGGSNQPQHF,TGTGCCAGCAGCCAGGAAGGGGGCGGGAGCAATCAGCCCCAGCATTTT
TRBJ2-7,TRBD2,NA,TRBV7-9,CASSPRLADSSYEQYF,TGTGCCAGCAGCCCCCGACTAGCGGACTCCTCCTACGAGCAGTACTTC
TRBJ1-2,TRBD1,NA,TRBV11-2,CASSSRDRGYGYTF,TGTGCCAGCAGCTCCCGGGACAGGGGCTATGGCTACACCTTC
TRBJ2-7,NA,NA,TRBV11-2,CASSLSNYEQYF,TGTGCCAGCAGCTTATCCAACTACGAGCAGTACTTC
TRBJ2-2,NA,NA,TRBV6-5,CASRRSTGELFF,TGTGCCAGCAGAAGGAGCACCGGGGAGCTGTTTTTT
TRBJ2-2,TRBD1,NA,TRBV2,CASSEGQASGELFF,TGTGCCAGCAGTGAGGGACAGGCATCAGGGGAGCTGTTTTTT
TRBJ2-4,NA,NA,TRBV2,CASSEGRGNIQYF,TGTGCCAGCAGTGAAGGGCGGGGAAACATTCAGTACTTC
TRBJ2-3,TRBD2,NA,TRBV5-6,CASSSQTSGVTDTQYF,TGTGCCAGCAGCTCACAGACTAGCGGAGTCACAGATACGCAGTATTTT
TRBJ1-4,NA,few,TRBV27,CASSSGDGNEKLFF,TGTGCCAGCAGTTCAGGGGACGGGAATGAAAAACTGTTTTTT
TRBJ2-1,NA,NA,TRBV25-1,CASSLPYPGLGRVHEQFF,TGTGCCAGCAGTTTACCATACCCGGGCCTAGGCCGGGTCCATGAGCAGTTCTTC
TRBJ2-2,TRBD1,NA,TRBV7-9,CASSSPGQGNTGELFF,TGTGCCAGCAGCTCTCCGGGACAGGGGAACACCGGGGAGCTGTTTTTT
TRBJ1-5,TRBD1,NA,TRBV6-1,CASSQGAAQPQHF,TGTGCCAGCAGTCAGGGGGCCGCTCAGCCCCAGCATTTT